The 2 T cell receptor beta chains presented below share a single source sample, sequenced in a study of T cell responses to AZD1222 COVID-19 vaccine. Method: immunoSEQ multiplex PCR; TCRdb's copy keeps in-frame clones and lacks some. The repertoire holds approximately 61,000 clones, around 81% seen once, with roughly 25% in the top ten. Sequenced material: peripheral blood, taken 28 days after the second AZD1222 dose. Source of these receptors: an adult who received the AZD1222 COVID-19 vaccine.

As DNA, the CDR3 is TGTGCCAGCAGTTACAAGTTCCAGGGTGGGAATGAGCAGTTCTTC. Translated: CASSYKFQGGNEQFF. This chain uses TRBV6-2 or TRBV6-3 with TRBJ2-1, with D possibly matching TRBD1 (5 bases). From germline, CDR1 is MNHEY and CDR2 SVGEGT. This CDR3 is 15 amino acids long. V was pared by 2 bases and J by 7 bases, with 15 bases between.

V gene TRBV24-1 combines with J gene TRBJ2-1; D is tentatively TRBD1 or TRBD2 (5 bases each). The V gene's germline CDR1 is KGHDR and CDR2 SFDVKD. V gave up 2 bases and J gave up 10 bases, with 5 bases separating them. The CDR3 is 11 amino acids. This CDR3 is CATSDWGEQFF. The CDR3 bases are TGTGCCACCAGTGATTGGGGGGAGCAGTTCTTC.